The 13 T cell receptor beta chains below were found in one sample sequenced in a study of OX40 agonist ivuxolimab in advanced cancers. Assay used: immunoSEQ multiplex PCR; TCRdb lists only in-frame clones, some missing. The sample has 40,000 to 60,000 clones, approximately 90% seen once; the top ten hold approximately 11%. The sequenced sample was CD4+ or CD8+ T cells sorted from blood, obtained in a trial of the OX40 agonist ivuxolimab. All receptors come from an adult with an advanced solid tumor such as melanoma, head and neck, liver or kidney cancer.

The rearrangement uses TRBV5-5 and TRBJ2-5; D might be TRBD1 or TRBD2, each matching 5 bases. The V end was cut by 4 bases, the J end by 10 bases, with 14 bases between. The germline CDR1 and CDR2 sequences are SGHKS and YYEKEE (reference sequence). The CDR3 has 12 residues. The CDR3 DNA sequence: TGTGCCAGCAGCCCGACGGGGCAGTACCAGTACTTC. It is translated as CASSPTGQYQYF.

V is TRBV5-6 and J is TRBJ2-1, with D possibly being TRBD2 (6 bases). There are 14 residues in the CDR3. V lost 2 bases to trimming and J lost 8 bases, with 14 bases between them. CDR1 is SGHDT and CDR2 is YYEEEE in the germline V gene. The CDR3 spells CASSLTLAIYEQFF. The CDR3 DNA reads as TGTGCCAGCAGCTTAACTCTAGCGATCTATGAGCAGTTCTTC.

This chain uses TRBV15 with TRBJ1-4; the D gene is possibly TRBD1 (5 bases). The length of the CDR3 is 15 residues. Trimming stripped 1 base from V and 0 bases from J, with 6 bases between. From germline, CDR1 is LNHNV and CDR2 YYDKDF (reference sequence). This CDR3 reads CATSRAGTTNEKLFF. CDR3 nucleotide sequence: TGTGCCACCAGCAGAGCAGGGACAACTAATGAAAAACTGTTTTTT. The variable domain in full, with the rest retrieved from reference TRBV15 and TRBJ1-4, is DAMVIQNPRYQVTQFGKPVTLSCSQTLNHNVMYWYQQKSSQAPKLLFHYYDKDFNNEADTPDNFQSRRPNTSFCFLDIRSPGLGDTAMYLCATSRAGTTNEKLFFGSGTQLSVL.

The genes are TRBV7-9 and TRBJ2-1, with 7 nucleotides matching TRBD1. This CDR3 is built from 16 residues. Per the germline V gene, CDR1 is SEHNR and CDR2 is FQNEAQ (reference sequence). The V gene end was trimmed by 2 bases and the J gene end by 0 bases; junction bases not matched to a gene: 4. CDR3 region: CASSLRTGVSYNEQFF. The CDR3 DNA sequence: TGTGCCAGCAGCTTAAGGACAGGAGTCTCCTACAATGAGCAGTTCTTC.

CDR3 bases: TGTGCCAGCTCACTTCTTACGCCGGGACTTCGCAATGAGCAGTTCTTC. Translation: CASSLLTPGLRNEQFF. The V and J genes are TRBV18 and TRBJ2-1; D is possibly TRBD2 (6 bases). Deletions cut 4 bases from V and 6 bases from J, with 19 bases between. Germline CDR1 reads KGHSH; CDR2 reads LQKENI. The CDR3 sequence is 16 residues long.

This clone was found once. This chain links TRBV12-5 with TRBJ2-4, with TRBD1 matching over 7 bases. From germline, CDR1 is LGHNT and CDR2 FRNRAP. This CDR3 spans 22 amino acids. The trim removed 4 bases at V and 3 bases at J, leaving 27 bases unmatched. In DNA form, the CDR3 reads TGTGCTAGTGGTTACTACGAAAATAGGAAGGGGGCGGCGACCCTAGTCAAAAACATTCAGTACTTC. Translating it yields CASGYYENRKGAATLVKNIQYF.

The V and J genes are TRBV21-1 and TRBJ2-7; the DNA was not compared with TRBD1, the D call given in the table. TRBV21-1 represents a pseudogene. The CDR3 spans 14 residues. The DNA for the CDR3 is TGTGCCAGCAGCAAAGGGCCTCTCTCCTACGAGCAGTACTTC. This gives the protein CASSKGPLSYEQYF.

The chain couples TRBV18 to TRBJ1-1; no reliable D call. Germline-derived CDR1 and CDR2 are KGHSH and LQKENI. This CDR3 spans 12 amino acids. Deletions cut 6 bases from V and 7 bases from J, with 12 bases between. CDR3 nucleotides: TGTGCCAGCTCCGTCCCCGAGGGTGAAGCTTTCTTT. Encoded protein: CASSVPEGEAFF. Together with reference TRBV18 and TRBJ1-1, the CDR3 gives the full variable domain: NAGVMQNPRHLVRRRGQEARLRCSPMKGHSHVYWYRQLPEEGLKFMVYLQKENIIDESGMPKERFSAEFPKEGPSILRIQQVVRGDSAAYFCASSVPEGEAFFGQGTRLTVV.

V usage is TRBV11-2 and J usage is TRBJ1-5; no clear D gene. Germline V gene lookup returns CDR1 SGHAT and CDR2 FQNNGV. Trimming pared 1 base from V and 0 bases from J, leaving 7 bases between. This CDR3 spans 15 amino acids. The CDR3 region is CASSLGADSNQPQHF. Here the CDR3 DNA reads TGTGCCAGCAGCTTAGGGGCCGATAGCAATCAGCCCCAGCATTTT. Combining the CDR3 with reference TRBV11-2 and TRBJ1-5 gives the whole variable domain EAGVAQSPRYKIIEKRQSVAFWCNPISGHATLYWYQQILGQGPKLLIQFQNNGVVDDSQLPKDRFSAERLKGVDSTLKIQPAKLEDSAVYLCASSLGADSNQPQHFGDGTRLSIL.

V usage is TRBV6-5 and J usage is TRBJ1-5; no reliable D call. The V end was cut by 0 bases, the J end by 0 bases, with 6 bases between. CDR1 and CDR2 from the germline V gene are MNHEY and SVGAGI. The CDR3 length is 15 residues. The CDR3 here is CASSYSGYSNQPQHF. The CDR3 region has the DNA TGTGCCAGCAGTTACTCAGGTTATAGCAATCAGCCCCAGCATTTT.

The CDR3 spells CASSYLGAGELFF. The CDR3 coding sequence is TGTGCCAGCAGTTACCTAGGTGCGGGGGAGCTGTTTTTT. The chain links TRBV6-5 to TRBJ2-2; D is undetermined. The CDR3 loop spans 13 amino acids. Deletions cut 2 bases from V and 8 bases from J, with 9 bases between. Germline V gene sequence: CDR1 MNHEY, CDR2 SVGAGI.

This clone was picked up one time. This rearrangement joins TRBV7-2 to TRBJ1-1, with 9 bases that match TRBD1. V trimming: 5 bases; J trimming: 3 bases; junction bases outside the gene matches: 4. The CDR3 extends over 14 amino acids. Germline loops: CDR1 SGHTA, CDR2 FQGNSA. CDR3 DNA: TGTGCCAGCAGCGGACGGACAGGGGACACTGAAGCTTTCTTT. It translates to CASSGRTGDTEAFF.

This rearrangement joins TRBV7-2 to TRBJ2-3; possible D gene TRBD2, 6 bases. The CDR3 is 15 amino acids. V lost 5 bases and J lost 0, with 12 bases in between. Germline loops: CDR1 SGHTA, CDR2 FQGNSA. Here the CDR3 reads CASSPGGHSTDTQYF. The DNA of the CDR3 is TGTGCCAGCAGCCCCGGGGGTCATAGCACAGATACGCAGTATTTT.